Listed here is a single TCR beta chain. Its recognized antigen is unknown. Base qualities are not recorded, but no much larger clone differs from it by a single base. TCRbeta CDR3 regions were amplified from genomic DNA by means of the immunoSEQ Assay, a bias-controlled multiplex PCR. The study's own analysis went as follows. The number of nucleated cells in each sample was estimated from the amplification of reference gene primers within the assay. To quantify the absolute abundance of each unique TCRbeta CDR3 rearrangement, sequence reads were collapsed and filtered. For each sample, productive Simpson clonality was calculated by taking the square root of Simpson's diversity index across productive rearrangements. Held by TCRdb, this immuneACCESS table contains in-frame sequences only and omits some clones. Under half of the omission traces to an unresolved V gene where checked; the cause of the rest is unknown. That table supplies the V and J calls and clone size; D and trimming were determined from the DNA. The sample data list tens of thousands of clones, and approximately 79% of these were observed just once. 33% of the sample is taken by the ten largest.

Collaborating institutions collected whole blood in K2EDTA tubes following their own protocols. For TCRbeta analysis, collaborators shipped samples in one of three forms: frozen whole blood, isolated PBMCs, or DNA extracted from either of those sample types. The data belong to a study of blood T cell repertoires in COVID-19 (dated by TCRdb to about 2020). For the study in its entirety: Samples covering the acute and convalescent phases of COVID-19 were provided by collaborators in the United States, Italy and Spain. The material from the prospective study consisted of cDNA or gDNA derived from T cells, B-cell-depleted T cells, or PBMCs. The dataset comprised deeply sampled blood TCRbeta repertoires from subjects exposed to, actively infected with, or recovered from COVID-19. The repertoires were made available in a free public database intended to serve as a resource for research on the immune response to SARS-CoV-2. Samples were obtained from the ongoing ImmuneRACE study (first 160 participants) and from some 1,200 subjects provided by 6 global collaborators. The sample metadata nearly always contained a de-identified subject ID, COVID-19 status, age in years and sex. Where available, HLA class I and class II types were obtained from metadata supplied by the sample provider rather than from assay-based typing.

CDR1 ENHRY and CDR2 SYGVKD are derived from the germline V gene. Taken from cysteine to phenylalanine, the CDR3 has 13 residues. Only the CDR3 portion is preserved as DNA: 39 bases, with reading frame beginning at the first base. Trimming removed 6 bases from V and 6 bases from J, leaving 11 bases between the germline ends. The study at large found these results: Clinical and demographic metadata were provided uncurated, with the amount varying by source and participant.

The receptor chain draws on TRBV10-3 and TRBJ1-4; the D gene cannot be resolved reliably. The receptor was derived from an elderly woman with acute or convalescent COVID-19. The sequencing sample was made of peripheral blood. The nucleotide sequence reads as follows: TGTGCCATCAGCGGGGAACTTTATGAAAAACTGTTTTTT. It translates to CAISGELYEKLFF.